Listed here are 21 T cell receptor beta chains from one sample, sequenced in a study of T cell changes during pregnancy in multiple sclerosis. The assay was immunoSEQ multiplex PCR, and TCRdb's table has in-frame clones only and misses some. Among roughly 87,000 clones listed, around 93% were seen once. This specimen was peripheral blood, taken in the third trimester of pregnancy. Source of these receptors: a female donor in good health, enrolled as a control in a pregnancy study.

The chain uses TRBV2 and TRBJ2-3, with 9 nucleotides matching TRBD2. There are 14 residues in the CDR3. Trimming removed 8 bases from V and 5 bases from J; junction bases left unmatched: 8. Germline CDR1 and CDR2: SNHLY and FYNNEI. The CDR3 sequence is CASEKREEGDTQYF. The DNA for the CDR3 is TGTGCCAGCGAGAAGCGGGAGGAGGGAGATACGCAGTATTTT. The whole variable domain, filled in from reference TRBV2 and TRBJ2-3, reads EPEVTQTPSHQVTQMGQEVILRCVPISNHLYFYWYRQILGQKVEFLVSFYNNEISEKSEIFDDQFSVERPDGSNFTLKIRSTKLEDSAMYFCASEKREEGDTQYFGPGTRLTVL.

The J gene is TRBJ1-1, the V gene TRBV28; 12 bases agree with TRBD1. V shed 4 bases, J shed 3 bases, and the junction held 9 bases outside the gene matches. The CDR3 totals 17 residues. In germline, CDR1 is MDHEN, CDR2 SYDVKM. In nucleotides, the CDR3 is TGTGCCAGCAGTTCATACCGGGACAGGGGGCGGGACACTGAAGCTTTCTTT. The encoded protein is CASSSYRDRGRDTEAFF.

This clone was detected only once. The gene calls are TRBV7-2 and TRBJ2-3; D possibly corresponds to TRBD1 (6 bases). The CDR3 runs 15 residues. Germline CDR1 is SGHTA and CDR2 is FQGNSA. V gave up 3 bases and J gave up 0 bases, with 10 bases separating them. For the CDR3, the DNA is TGTGCCAGCAGCTTCGGCAGGGGAAGCACAGATACGCAGTATTTT. The encoded protein is CASSFGRGSTDTQYF.

This chain joins TRBV9 and TRBJ2-1; 8 bases are shared with TRBD2. The J segment lost 2 bases and the V segment lost 4 bases, leaving 8 bases of the junction unmatched. The CDR3 is 16 amino acids. CDR1 is SGDLS, CDR2 YYNGEE, per germline. The CDR3 DNA follows: TGTGCCAGCAGCTCCGAGGGGACTAGGACCTACAATGAGCAGTTCTTC. Its protein is CASSSEGTRTYNEQFF.

The chain joins TRBV9 to TRBJ1-3; D is perhaps TRBD1 (6 bases). The germline V gene encodes CDR1 SGDLS and CDR2 YYNGEE. This CDR3 comprises 16 residues. V was pared by 7 bases and J by 4 bases, with 21 bases between. The CDR3 region is CASHGGAGDSGNTIYF. The CDR3 DNA sequence: TGTGCCAGCCATGGGGGGGCAGGGGATTCGGGAAACACCATATATTTT.

The chain links TRBV6-6 to TRBJ2-3, with D unresolved. This CDR3 comprises 13 residues. CDR1 MNHNY and CDR2 SVGAGI come from the germline V gene (reference sequence). The ends were cut back, 5 bases at V and 5 bases at J, with 11 bases in the middle. CDR3 sequence: CASSPLVGDTQYF. The CDR3 DNA sequence: TGTGCCAGCAGTCCTCTAGTGGGAGATACGCAGTATTTT.

The rearrangement uses TRBV28 and TRBJ1-3; D might be TRBD1 (5 bases). The CDR3 length is 14 residues. With 5 bases removed from V and 4 bases from J, the gap between germline ends came to 12 bases. Germline loops: CDR1 MDHEN, CDR2 SYDVKM. The chain's CDR3 is CASSEQARGNTIYF. The CDR3 coding sequence is TGTGCCAGCAGTGAACAGGCTCGGGGAAACACCATATATTTT. The whole variable domain, remainder taken from reference TRBV28 and TRBJ1-3, is DVKVTQSSRYLVKRTGEKVFLECVQDMDHENMFWYRQDPGLGLRLIYFSYDVKMKEKGDIPEGYSVSREKKERFSLILESASTNQTSMYLCASSEQARGNTIYFGEGSWLTVV.

The rearrangement joins TRBV18 to TRBJ2-1, with a weak D call TRBD2 (5 bases). Trimming removed 3 bases from V and 3 bases from J, with 12 bases in between. Per germline, CDR1 KGHSH and CDR2 LQKENI. This CDR3 spans 15 amino acids. DNA of the CDR3: TGTGCCAGCTCACCTATAAGAGGGAGCTACAATGAGCAGTTCTTC. This codes for CASSPIRGSYNEQFF.

The count of this clone is one. This chain connects TRBV7-9 to TRBJ2-7; 7 bases align to TRBD1. The CDR3 covers 14 residues. Per germline, CDR1 SEHNR and CDR2 FQNEAQ (reference sequence). With 5 bases clipped from V and 7 bases from J, the junction kept 11 bases outside the gene matches. CDR3 in DNA: TGTGCCAGCAGCCCAACAGGGGCGCGGAGGGAGCAGTACTTC. Protein sequence: CASSPTGARREQYF.

The V gene is TRBV5-6, the J gene TRBJ2-7, with a weak D call TRBD1 (5 bases). Between the trimmed V and J ends, which lost 5 bases and 6 bases, there was a span of 12 bases. This CDR3 has 12 residues. The germline CDR1 and CDR2 sequences are SGHDT and YYEEEE. CDR3 bases: TGTGCCAGCAGTCGGCAGGGTAGCGAGCAGTACTTC. Translation: CASSRQGSEQYF.

The chain is built from TRBV5-1 and TRBJ1-1, with D possibly matching TRBD1 (5 bases). In germline, CDR1 is SGHRS, CDR2 YFSETQ. CDR3 length: 14 amino acids. V gave up 0 bases and J gave up 1 base, with 7 bases separating them. This CDR3 is CASSLAGGNTEAFF. DNA for the CDR3: TGCGCCAGCAGCTTGGCCGGGGGGAACACTGAAGCTTTCTTT.

The chain has TRBV19 and TRBJ1-4; no reliable D call. The CDR3 is 13 residues long. Trimming pared 6 bases from V and 4 bases from J, leaving 9 bases between. CDR1 and CDR2 from the germline V gene are LNHDA and SQIVND (reference sequence). The CDR3 nucleotides read TGTGCCAGTAGCCTAAATCATAATGAAAAACTGTTTTTT. Translated, it gives CASSLNHNEKLFF.

On this clone: Other DNA sequences in the same sample also yield this CDR3. V usage is TRBV5-1 and J usage is TRBJ2-5; TRBD2 agrees at 15 bases. Unmatched junction bases numbered 7, after V lost 5 bases and J lost 5 bases. In germline, CDR1 is SGHRS, CDR2 YFSETQ. The CDR3 contains 16 residues. The DNA of the CDR3 is TGCGCCAGCAGAAAGGGACTAGCGGGAGGAGAGGAGACCCAGTACTTC. Translation: CASRKGLAGGEETQYF.

The V and J genes are TRBV28 and TRBJ2-5; 12 bases are shared with TRBD1. Germline V gene sequence: CDR1 MDHEN, CDR2 SYDVKM. Trimming took 3 bases from V and 5 from J; bases not matched to a gene: 13. There are 18 residues in the CDR3. CDR3 sequence: CASSFGTGGAVPMETQYF. CDR3 coding DNA: TGTGCCAGCAGTTTTGGGACAGGGGGCGCAGTACCGATGGAGACCCAGTACTTC.

The gene calls are TRBV27 and TRBJ2-7; 9 nucleotides agree with TRBD1. V shed 5 bases, J shed 1 base, and the junction held 12 bases outside the gene matches. This CDR3 contains 17 residues. CDR1 is MNHEY, CDR2 SMNVEV, per germline (reference sequence). CDR3 loop: CASSLPPGTGRSYEQYF. The CDR3 nucleotides read TGTGCCAGCAGTCTGCCTCCCGGGACAGGGAGATCCTACGAGCAGTACTTC.

The CDR3 region has the DNA TGTGCCAGCTCACCCTACGACAGGGTCTCCTACAATGAGCAGTTCTTC. It codes for CASSPYDRVSYNEQFF. The J gene is TRBJ2-1, the V gene TRBV2, with 7 bases lining up with TRBD1. Germline loops: CDR1 SNHLY, CDR2 FYNNEI. Losses at the gene ends were 8 bases for V and 0 bases for J; bases not matched to a gene: 10. The CDR3 spans 16 residues.

The DNA for the CDR3 is TGTGCCAGCATGGAGGGCGGAAACACCATATATTTT. Its translation is CASMEGGNTIYF. The V gene is TRBV27, the J gene TRBJ1-3, with D hard to call. The germline V and J ends were trimmed by 7 bases and 4 bases, with 8 bases remaining between them. CDR1 MNHEY and CDR2 SMNVEV come from the germline V gene (reference sequence). The CDR3 is 12 amino acids.

The chain combines TRBV25-1 with TRBJ1-2; D perhaps matches TRBD1 (5 bases). The CDR3 spans 13 residues. Trimming cost V 2 bases and J 7 bases, with 11 bases left between them. CDR1 is MGHDK and CDR2 is SYGVNS in the germline V gene. The CDR3: CASSERPGAGYTF. The CDR3 bases are TGTGCCAGCAGTGAACGACCTGGGGCTGGCTACACCTTC.

Only one count was recorded for this clone. The chain is built from TRBV10-3 and TRBJ1-2, with unresolved D. The germline V gene has CDR1 ENHRY and CDR2 SYGVKD. The CDR3 consists of 14 residues. V lost 2 bases and J lost 2, with 9 bases in between. This CDR3 reads CAISEGAENYGYTF. CDR3 DNA: TGTGCCATCAGTGAGGGTGCGGAAAACTATGGCTACACCTTC.

The chain has TRBV10-3 and TRBJ2-5; 8 nucleotides line up with TRBD1. The CDR3 covers 14 residues. V trimming: 6 bases; J trimming: 4 bases; junction bases outside the gene matches: 7. Per the germline V gene, CDR1 is ENHRY and CDR2 is SYGVKD. The CDR3, as DNA: TGTGCCATCAGGGAGACAGGGGCGGGAGAGACCCAGTACTTC. This encodes CAIRETGAGETQYF.

This clone was detected once. The V call is TRBV15, the J call TRBJ1-2, with 8 bases fitting TRBD1. CDR3 length: 13 residues. The germline V gene encodes CDR1 LNHNV and CDR2 YYDKDF (reference sequence). V was clipped by 5 bases and J by 6 bases; unmatched bases: 5. DNA of the CDR3: TGTGCCACCAGCGGTCGGACAGGGAATGGCTACACCTTC. Translation: CATSGRTGNGYTF. Full variable domain (remainder filled in from reference TRBV15 and TRBJ1-2): DAMVIQNPRYQVTQFGKPVTLSCSQTLNHNVMYWYQQKSSQAPKLLFHYYDKDFNNEADTPDNFQSRRPNTSFCFLDIRSPGLGDTAMYLCATSGRTGNGYTFGSGTRLTVV.